This is a list of T cell receptor beta chains from one sample in a study of T-cell memory formation after mild COVID-19. TCRdb itself ran the 5' RACE reads through MiXCR, one entry per CDR3 protein. This table holds around 120,000 distinct CDR3 sequences, 15% to 20% found once. Sequencing was performed on PBMCs or a T cell subset sorted from them (not recorded which). The receptors derive from an adult woman who had mild COVID-19 (a few samples of this study predate the infection). Cell type and time point are not known. CDR3s include the opening cysteine and the closing phenylalanine or tryptophan. Fields, in order: V gene, J gene, D gene, clone size, CDR3 protein, CDR3 DNA. The D gene is left open where the match is weak. Rows may omit the clone size; those that give it use once, few, many or a size class.

>TRBV6-2/TRBV6-3|TRBJ2-7|-|few
CASSLKAEAYEQYF
TGTGCCAGCAGCCTTAAAGCGGAAGCCTACGAGCAGTACTTC
>TRBV7-2|TRBJ1-4|-|few
CASSQDTFEKLFF
TGTGCCAGCAGCCAGGACACTTTTGAAAAACTGTTTTTT
>TRBV30|TRBJ2-6|-|-
CAWSGFSGANVLTF
TGTGCCTGGAGTGGCTTTTCTGGGGCCAACGTCCTGACTTTC
>TRBV6-5|TRBJ1-2|-|few
CASSYSWGSAFYGYTF
TGTGCCAGCAGTTACTCGTGGGGGAGCGCATTCTATGGCTACACCTTC
>TRBV4-1|TRBJ2-7|-|few
CASSQVRGLEQYF
TGCGCCAGCAGCCAAGTCAGGGGCCTCGAGCAGTACTTC
>TRBV6-6|TRBJ2-7|-|-
CASKQGDGALWQYF
TGTGCCAGCAAACAAGGGGACGGGGCATTGTGGCAGTACTTC
>TRBV20-1|TRBJ2-7|-|few
CSAPGSYPTYEQYF
TGCAGTGCACCGGGGAGTTACCCAACCTACGAGCAGTACTTC
>TRBV27|TRBJ2-7|-|-
CATWGWNEQYF
TGTGCCACCTGGGGTTGGAACGAGCAGTACTTC
>TRBV15|TRBJ2-2|TRBD2|-
CATSRDSGAGELFF
TGTGCCACCAGCAGAGATAGCGGGGCCGGGGAGCTGTTTTTT
>TRBV27|TRBJ2-7|TRBD2|few
CASSPPRGLVTLEQYF
TGTGCCAGCAGCCCACCCCGAGGACTAGTCACATTGGAGCAGTACTTC
>TRBV6-4|TRBJ2-6|-|-
CASSDSGHPAGANVLTF
TGTGCCAGCAGTGACTCGGGACACCCTGCTGGGGCCAACGTCCTGACTTTC